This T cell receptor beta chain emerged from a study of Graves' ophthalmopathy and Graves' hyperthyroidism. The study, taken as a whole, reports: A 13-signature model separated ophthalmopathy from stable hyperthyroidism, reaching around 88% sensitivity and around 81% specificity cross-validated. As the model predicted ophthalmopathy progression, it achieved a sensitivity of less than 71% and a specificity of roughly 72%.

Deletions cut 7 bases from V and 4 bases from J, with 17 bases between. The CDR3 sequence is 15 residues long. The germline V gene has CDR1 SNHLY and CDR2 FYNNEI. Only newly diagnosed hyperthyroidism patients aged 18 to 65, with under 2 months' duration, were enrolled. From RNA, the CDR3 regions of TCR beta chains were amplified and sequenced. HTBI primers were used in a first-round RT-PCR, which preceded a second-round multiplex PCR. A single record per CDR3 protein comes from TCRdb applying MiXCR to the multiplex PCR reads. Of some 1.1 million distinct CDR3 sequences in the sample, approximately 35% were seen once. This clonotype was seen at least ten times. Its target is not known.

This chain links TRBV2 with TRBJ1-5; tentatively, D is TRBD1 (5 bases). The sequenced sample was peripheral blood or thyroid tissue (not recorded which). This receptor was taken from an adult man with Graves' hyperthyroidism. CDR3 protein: CASTSVTGGNQPQHF. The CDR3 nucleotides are TGTGCCAGCACAAGCGTAACAGGAGGGAATCAGCCCCAGCATTTT.